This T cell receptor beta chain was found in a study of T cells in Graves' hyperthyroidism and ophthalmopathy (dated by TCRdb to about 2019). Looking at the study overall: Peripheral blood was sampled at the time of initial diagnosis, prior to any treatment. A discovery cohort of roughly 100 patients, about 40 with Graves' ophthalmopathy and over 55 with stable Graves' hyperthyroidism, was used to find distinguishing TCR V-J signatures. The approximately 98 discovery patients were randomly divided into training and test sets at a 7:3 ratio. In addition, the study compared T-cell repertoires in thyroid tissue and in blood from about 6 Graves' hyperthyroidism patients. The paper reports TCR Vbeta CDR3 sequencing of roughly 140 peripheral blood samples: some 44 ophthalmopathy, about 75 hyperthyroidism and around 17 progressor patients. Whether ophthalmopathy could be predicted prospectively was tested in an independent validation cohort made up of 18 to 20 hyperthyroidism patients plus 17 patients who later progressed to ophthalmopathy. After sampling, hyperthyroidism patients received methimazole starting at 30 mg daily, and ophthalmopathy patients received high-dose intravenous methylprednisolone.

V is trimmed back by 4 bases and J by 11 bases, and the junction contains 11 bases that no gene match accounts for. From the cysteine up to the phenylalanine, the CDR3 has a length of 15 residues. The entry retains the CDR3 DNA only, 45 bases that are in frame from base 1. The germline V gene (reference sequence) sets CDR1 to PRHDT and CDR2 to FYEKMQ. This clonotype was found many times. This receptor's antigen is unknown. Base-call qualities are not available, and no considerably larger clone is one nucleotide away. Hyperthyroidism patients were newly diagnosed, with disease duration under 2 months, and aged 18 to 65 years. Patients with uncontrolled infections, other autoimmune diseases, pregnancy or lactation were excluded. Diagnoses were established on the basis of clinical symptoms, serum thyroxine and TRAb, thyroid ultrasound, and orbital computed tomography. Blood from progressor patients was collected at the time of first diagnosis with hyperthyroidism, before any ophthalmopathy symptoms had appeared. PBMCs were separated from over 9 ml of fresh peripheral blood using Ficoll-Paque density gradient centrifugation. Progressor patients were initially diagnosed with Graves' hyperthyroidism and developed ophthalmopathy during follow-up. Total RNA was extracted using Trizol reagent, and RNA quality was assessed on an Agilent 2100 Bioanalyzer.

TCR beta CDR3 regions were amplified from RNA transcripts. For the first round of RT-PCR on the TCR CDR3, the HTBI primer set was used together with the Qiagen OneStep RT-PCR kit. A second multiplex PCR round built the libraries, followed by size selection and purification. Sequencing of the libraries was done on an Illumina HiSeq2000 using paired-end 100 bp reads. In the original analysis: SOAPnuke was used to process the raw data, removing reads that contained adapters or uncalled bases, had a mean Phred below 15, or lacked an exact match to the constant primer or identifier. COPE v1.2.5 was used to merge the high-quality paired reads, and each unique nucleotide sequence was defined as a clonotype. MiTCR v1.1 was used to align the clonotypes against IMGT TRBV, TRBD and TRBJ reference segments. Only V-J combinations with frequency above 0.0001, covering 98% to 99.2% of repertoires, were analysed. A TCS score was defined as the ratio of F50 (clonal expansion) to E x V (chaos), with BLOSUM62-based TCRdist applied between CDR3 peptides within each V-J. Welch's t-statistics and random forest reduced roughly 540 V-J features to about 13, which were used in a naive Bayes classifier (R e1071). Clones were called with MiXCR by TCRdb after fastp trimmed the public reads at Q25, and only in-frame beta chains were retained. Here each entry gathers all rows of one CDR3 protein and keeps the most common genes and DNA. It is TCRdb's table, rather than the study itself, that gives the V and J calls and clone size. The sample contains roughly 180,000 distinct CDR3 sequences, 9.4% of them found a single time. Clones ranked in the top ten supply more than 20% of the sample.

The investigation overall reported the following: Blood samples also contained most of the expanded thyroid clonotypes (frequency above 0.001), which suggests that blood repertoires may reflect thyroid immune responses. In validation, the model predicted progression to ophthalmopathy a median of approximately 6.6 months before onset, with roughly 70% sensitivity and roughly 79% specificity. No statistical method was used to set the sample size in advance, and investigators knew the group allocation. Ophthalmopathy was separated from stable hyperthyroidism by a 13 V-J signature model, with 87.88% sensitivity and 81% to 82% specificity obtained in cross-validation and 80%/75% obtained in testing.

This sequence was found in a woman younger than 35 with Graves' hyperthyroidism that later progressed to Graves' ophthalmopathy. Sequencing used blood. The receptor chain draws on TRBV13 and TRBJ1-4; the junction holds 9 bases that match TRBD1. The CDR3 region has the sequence CASSSLDRGSVKLFF. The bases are TGTGCCAGCAGCTCGCTCGACAGGGGGAGTGTGAAACTGTTTTTT.